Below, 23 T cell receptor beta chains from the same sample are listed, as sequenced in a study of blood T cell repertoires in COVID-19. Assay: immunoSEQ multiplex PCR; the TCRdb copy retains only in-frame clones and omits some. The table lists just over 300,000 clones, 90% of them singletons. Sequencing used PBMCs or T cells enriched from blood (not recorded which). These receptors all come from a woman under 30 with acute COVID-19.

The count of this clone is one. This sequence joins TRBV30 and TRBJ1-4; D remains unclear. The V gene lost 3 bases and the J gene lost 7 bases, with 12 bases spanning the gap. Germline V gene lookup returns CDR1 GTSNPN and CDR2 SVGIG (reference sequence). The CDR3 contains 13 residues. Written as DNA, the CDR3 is TGTGCCTGGAGCCACTCACGTGGTGAAAAACTGTTTTTT. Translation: CAWSHSRGEKLFF.

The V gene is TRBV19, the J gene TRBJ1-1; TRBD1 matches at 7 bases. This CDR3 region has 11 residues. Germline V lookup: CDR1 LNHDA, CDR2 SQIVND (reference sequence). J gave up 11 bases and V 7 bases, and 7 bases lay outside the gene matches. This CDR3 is CASTDRAGAFF. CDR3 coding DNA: TGTGCCAGTACTGACAGGGCCGGGGCTTTCTTT.

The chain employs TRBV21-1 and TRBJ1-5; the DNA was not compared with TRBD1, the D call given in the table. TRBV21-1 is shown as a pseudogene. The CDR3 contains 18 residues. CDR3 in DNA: TGTGCCAGCAGCGAAGGCAGGAAGAGTGAGTTTGGCAATCAGCCCCAGCATTTT. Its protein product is CASSEGRKSEFGNQPQHF.

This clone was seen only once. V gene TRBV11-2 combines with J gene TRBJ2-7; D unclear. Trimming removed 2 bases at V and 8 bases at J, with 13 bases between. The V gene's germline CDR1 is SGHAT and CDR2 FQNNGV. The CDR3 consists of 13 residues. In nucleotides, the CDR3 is TGTGCCAGCAGCTTATACTCGGCGGAGAAGCAGTACTTC. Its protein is CASSLYSAEKQYF.

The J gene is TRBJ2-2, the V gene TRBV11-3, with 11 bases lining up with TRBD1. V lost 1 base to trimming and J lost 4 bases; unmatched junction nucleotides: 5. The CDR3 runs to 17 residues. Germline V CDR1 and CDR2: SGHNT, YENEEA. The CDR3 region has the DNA TGTGCCAGCAGCTTAGGGGCTGGGACAGGGGGCACCGGGGAGCTGTTTTTT. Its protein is CASSLGAGTGGTGELFF.

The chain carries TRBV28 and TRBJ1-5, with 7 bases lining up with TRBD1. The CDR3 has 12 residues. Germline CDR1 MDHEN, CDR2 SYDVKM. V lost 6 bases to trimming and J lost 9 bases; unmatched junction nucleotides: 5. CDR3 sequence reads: CASSATGLPQHF. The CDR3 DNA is TGTGCCAGCAGCGCGACAGGGTTGCCCCAGCATTTT.

CDR3 loop: CASSRPPGTGEKLFF. The CDR3 bases are TGTGCCAGCAGTCGACCCCCTGGGACAGGTGAAAAACTGTTTTTT. The chain recombines TRBV6-5 with TRBJ1-4; 8 nucleotides align to TRBD1. The junction had 9 bases not matched to a gene; V was cut back by 5 bases and J by 7 bases. Germline V gene data show CDR1 as MNHEY and CDR2 as SVGAGI. The CDR3 runs 15 residues.

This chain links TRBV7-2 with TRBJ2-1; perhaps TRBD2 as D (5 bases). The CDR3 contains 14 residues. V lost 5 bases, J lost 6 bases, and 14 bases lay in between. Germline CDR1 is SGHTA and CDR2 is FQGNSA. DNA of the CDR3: TGTGCCAGCAGCGAGGCCGGACTCCGCAATGAGCAGTTCTTC. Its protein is CASSEAGLRNEQFF.

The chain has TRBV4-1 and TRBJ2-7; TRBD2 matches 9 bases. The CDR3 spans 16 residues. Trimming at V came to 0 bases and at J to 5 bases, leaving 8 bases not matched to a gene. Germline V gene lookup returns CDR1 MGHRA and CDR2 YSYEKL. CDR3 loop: CASSQERGGGANEQYF. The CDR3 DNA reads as TGCGCCAGCAGCCAAGAACGGGGCGGGGGGGCGAACGAGCAGTACTTC.

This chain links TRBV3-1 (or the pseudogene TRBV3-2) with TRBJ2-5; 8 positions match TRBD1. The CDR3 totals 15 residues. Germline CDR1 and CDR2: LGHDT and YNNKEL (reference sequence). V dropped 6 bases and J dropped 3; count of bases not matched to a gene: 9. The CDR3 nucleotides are TGTGCCAGCAGGCACTCGGACAGGGCCGAAGAGACCCAGTACTTC. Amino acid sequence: CASRHSDRAEETQYF.

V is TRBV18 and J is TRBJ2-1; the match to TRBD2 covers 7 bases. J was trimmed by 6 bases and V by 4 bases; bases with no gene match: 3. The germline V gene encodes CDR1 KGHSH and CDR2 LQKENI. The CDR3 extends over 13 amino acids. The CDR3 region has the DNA TGTGCCAGCTCACAGGGAGGGACCAATGAGCAGTTCTTC. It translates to CASSQGGTNEQFF.

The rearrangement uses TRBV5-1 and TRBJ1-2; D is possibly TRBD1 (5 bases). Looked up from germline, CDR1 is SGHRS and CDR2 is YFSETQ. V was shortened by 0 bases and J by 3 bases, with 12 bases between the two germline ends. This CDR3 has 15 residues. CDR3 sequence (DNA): TGCGCCAGCAGCTTGGCGGGGGGGAAAGACTATGGCTACACCTTC. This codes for CASSLAGGKDYGYTF.

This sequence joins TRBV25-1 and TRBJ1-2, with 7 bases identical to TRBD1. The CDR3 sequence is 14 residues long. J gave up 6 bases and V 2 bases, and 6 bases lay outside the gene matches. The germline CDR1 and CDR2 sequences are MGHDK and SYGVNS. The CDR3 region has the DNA TGTGCCAGCAGTGAACAGGGGGGACCGGATGGCTACACCTTC. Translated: CASSEQGGPDGYTF.

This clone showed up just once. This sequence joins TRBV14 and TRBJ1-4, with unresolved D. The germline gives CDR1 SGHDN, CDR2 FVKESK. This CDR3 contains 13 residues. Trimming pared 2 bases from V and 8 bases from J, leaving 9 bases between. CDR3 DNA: TGTGCCAGCAGCCAACGGATGAGGGAAAAACTGTTTTTT. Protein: CASSQRMREKLFF.

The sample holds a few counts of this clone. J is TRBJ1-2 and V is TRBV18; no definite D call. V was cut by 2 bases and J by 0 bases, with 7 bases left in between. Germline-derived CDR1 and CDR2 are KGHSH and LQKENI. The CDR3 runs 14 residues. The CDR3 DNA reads TGTGCCAGCTCACCAGAGGGTTCTAACTATGGCTACACCTTC. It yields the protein CASSPEGSNYGYTF. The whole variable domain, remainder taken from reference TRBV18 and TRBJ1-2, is NAGVMQNPRHLVRRRGQEARLRCSPMKGHSHVYWYRQLPEEGLKFMVYLQKENIIDESGMPKERFSAEFPKEGPSILRIQQVVRGDSAAYFCASSPEGSNYGYTFGSGTRLTVV.

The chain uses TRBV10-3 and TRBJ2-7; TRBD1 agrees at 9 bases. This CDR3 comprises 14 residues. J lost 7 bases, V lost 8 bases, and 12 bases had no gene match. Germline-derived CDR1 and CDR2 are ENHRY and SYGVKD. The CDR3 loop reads CAIFSRQGVGEQYF. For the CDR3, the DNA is TGTGCCATCTTTTCTCGACAGGGGGTGGGTGAGCAGTACTTC.

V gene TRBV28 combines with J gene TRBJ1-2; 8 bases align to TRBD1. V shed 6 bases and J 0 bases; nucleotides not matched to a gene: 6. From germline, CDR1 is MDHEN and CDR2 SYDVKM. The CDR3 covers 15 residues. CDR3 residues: CASRVPGQANYGYTF. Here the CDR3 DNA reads TGTGCCAGCAGGGTGCCGGGACAGGCTAACTATGGCTACACCTTC.

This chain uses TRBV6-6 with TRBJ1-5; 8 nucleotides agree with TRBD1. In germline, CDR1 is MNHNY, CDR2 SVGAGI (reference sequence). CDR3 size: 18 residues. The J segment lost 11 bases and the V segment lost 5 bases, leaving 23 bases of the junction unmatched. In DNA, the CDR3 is TGTGCCAGCAGTCGAGACATAAGTATGAGGACAGGGAAGTGGTCCCAGCATTTT. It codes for CASSRDISMRTGKWSQHF.

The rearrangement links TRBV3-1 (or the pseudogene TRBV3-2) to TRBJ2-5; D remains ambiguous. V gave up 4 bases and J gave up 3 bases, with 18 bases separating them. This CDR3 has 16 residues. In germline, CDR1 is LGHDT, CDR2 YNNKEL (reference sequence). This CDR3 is CASSPPPSGGEETQYF. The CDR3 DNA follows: TGTGCCAGCAGCCCACCGCCGTCTGGCGGTGAAGAGACCCAGTACTTC.

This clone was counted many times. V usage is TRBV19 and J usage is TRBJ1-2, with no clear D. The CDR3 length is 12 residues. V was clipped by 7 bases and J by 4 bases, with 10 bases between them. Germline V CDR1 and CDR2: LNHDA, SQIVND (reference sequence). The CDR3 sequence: CASMEGRYGYTF. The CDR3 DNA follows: TGTGCCAGTATGGAGGGTCGCTATGGCTACACCTTC.

CDR3 coding DNA: TGTGCCAGCAGCCCTCTAGCGGGCCTTACGGAGAGCTCCTACAATGAGCAGTTCTTC. Translating gives CASSPLAGLTESSYNEQFF. The V call is TRBV7-6, the J call TRBJ2-1; 8 nucleotides agree with TRBD2. The CDR3 sequence is 19 residues long. Germline values: CDR1 SGHVS, CDR2 FNYEAQ. V gave up 5 bases and J gave up 0 bases; unmatched junction bases: 15.

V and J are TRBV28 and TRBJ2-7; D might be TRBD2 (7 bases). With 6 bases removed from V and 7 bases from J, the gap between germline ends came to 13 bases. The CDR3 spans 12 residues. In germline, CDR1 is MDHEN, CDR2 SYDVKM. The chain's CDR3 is CASREQGGEQYF. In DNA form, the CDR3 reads TGTGCCAGCAGGGAACAGGGAGGGGAGCAGTACTTC.

CDR3 in amino acids: CASSLEGQISSGNTIYF. The DNA of the CDR3 is TGTGCCAGCAGCTTGGAGGGACAGATCAGCTCTGGAAACACCATATATTTT. The V and J genes are TRBV5-4 and TRBJ1-3; 7 nucleotides line up with TRBD1. The J segment lost 0 bases and the V segment lost 0 bases, leaving 6 bases of the junction unmatched. Germline loops: CDR1 SGHNT, CDR2 YYREEE (reference sequence). The CDR3 is made up of 17 amino acids. Full variable domain (outside the CDR3, taken from reference TRBV5-4 and TRBJ1-3): ETGVTQSPTHLIKTRGQQVTLRCSSQSGHNTVSWYQQALGQGPQFIFQYYREEENGRGNFPPRFSGLQFPNYSSELNVNALELDDSALYLCASSLEGQISSGNTIYFGEGSWLTVV.